The 19 T cell receptor beta chains below were found in one sample sequenced in a study of blood T cell repertoires in COVID-19. TCRdb keeps only in-frame clones here, not all; method: immunoSEQ multiplex PCR. This table holds approximately 170,000 clones, less than 90% found once. Source material: PBMCs or T cells enriched from blood (not recorded which). Source of these receptors: a woman aged 50 to 60 who had recovered from COVID-19.

The chain joins TRBV28 to TRBJ1-3, with D perhaps matching TRBD1 (5 bases). V lost 5 bases to trimming and J lost 4 bases, with 18 bases between them. The CDR3 consists of 16 residues. Germline CDR1 reads MDHEN; CDR2 reads SYDVKM. The CDR3 sequence: CASSPPGGGTGNTIYF. The CDR3, as DNA: TGTGCCAGCAGTCCACCCGGGGGAGGGACCGGAAACACCATATATTTT.

V is TRBV6-2 or TRBV6-3 and J is TRBJ2-2; maybe TRBD2 (5 bases). The V end was cut by 0 bases, the J end by 0 bases, with 17 bases between. There are 19 residues in the CDR3. Germline lookup yields CDR1 MNHEY and CDR2 SVGEGT. The CDR3 DNA follows: TGTGCCAGCAGTTACTCGAATCTGCGGGTCGTAGCGAACACCGGGGAGCTGTTTTTT. Encoded protein: CASSYSNLRVVANTGELFF.

The chain's CDR3 is CASSQARGSATGELFF. The CDR3 bases are TGTGCCAGCAGCCAAGCGCGGGGGTCGGCCACCGGGGAGCTGTTTTTT. The chain links TRBV4-2 to TRBJ2-2; TRBD2 matches 7 bases. The germline gives CDR1 LGHNA, CDR2 YNFKEQ. With 1 base clipped from V and 4 bases from J, the junction kept 6 bases outside the gene matches. This CDR3 is built from 16 residues.

This clone came up many times. The V call is TRBV7-9, the J call TRBJ2-2, with D hard to call. V was clipped by 4 bases and J by 5 bases, with 5 bases between them. The germline V gene encodes CDR1 SEHNR and CDR2 FQNEAQ (reference sequence). The CDR3 runs 12 residues. The CDR3 loop reads CASSYLTGELFF. The DNA of the CDR3 is TGTGCCAGCAGCTATCTTACCGGGGAGCTGTTTTTT. The whole variable domain, remainder taken from reference TRBV7-9 and TRBJ2-2, is DTGVSQNPRHKITKRGQNVTFRCDPISEHNRLYWYRQTLGQGPEFLTYFQNEAQLEKSRLLSDRFSAERPKGSFSTLEIQRTEQGDSAMYLCASSYLTGELFFGEGSRLTVL.

V usage is TRBV11-2 and J usage is TRBJ1-2; maybe TRBD1 (5 bases). The CDR3 sequence is 14 residues long. Germline CDR1 SGHAT, CDR2 FQNNGV. The ends were cut back, 2 bases at V and 4 bases at J, with 11 bases in the middle. The DNA of the CDR3 is TGTGCCAGCAGCTTAAGCGGGCAGGGCTATGGCTACACCTTC. Amino acids: CASSLSGQGYGYTF.

The chain recombines TRBV6-2 or TRBV6-3 with TRBJ1-1, with 7 positions matching TRBD1. Germline CDR1 MNHEY, CDR2 SVGEGT. The V segment lost 4 bases and the J segment 0 bases; nucleotides outside the gene matches: 2. The CDR3 has 14 residues. The DNA for the CDR3 is TGTGCCAGCAGTTCCACAGGGGTGAACACTGAAGCTTTCTTT. It specifies CASSSTGVNTEAFF.

This chain connects TRBV11-2 to TRBJ1-2, with TRBD1 identical over 10 bases. Germline assignment: CDR1 SGHAT and CDR2 FQNNGV. This CDR3 is 16 amino acids long. V shed 1 base, J shed 0 bases, and the junction held 2 bases outside the gene matches. The CDR3 here is CASSLAGTGANYGYTF. CDR3 in DNA: TGTGCCAGCAGCTTAGCCGGGACAGGGGCTAACTATGGCTACACCTTC.

The rearrangement links TRBV12-3 or TRBV12-4 to TRBJ1-2; 7 bases map to TRBD1. The V and J ends lost 4 bases and 7 bases, in that order; junction bases with no gene match: 6. The CDR3 length is 13 residues. CDR3 DNA sequence: TGTGCCAGCAGTTGGGGGCCAGGGGGTGGCTACACCTTC. Encoded protein: CASSWGPGGGYTF.

The chain joins TRBV5-4 to TRBJ1-5, with D maybe TRBD1 (5 bases). The V gene's germline CDR1 is SGHNT and CDR2 YYREEE (reference sequence). V lost 9 bases and J 0 bases, leaving 16 bases between the germline ends. CDR3 size: 15 residues. CDR3 bases: TGTGCCAAGGTTGTCCGGGGGTATAGCAATCAGCCCCAGCATTTT. Translation: CAKVVRGYSNQPQHF.

The chain couples TRBV5-4 to TRBJ2-1; D not resolved. In germline, CDR1 is SGHNT, CDR2 YYREEE (reference sequence). Between the trimmed V and J ends, which lost 3 bases and 7 bases, there was a span of 17 bases. This CDR3 spans 15 amino acids. The DNA of the CDR3 is TGTGCCAGCAGCTCCATTACAGATAGTTGGAATGAGCAGTTCTTC. Translated, it gives CASSSITDSWNEQFF.

CDR3 sequence (DNA): TGTGCCAGCAGCTTATGGACTAGCGGTGTCTCTGGGGCCAACGTCCTGACTTTC. Residues: CASSLWTSGVSGANVLTF. J is TRBJ2-6 and V is TRBV7-2; 10 bases line up with TRBD2. The CDR3 contains 18 residues. Germline trimming cut 2 bases from V and 0 bases from J; bases unmatched to any gene: 4. Germline CDR1 reads SGHTA; CDR2 reads FQGNSA.

The chain joins TRBV6-5 to TRBJ2-1, with TRBD2 matching over 13 bases. The CDR3 runs to 15 residues. Germline V gene lookup returns CDR1 MNHEY and CDR2 SVGAGI. V lost 4 bases to trimming and J lost 9 bases; unmatched junction nucleotides: 6. DNA for the CDR3: TGTGCCAGCAGTTCCGGACTAGCGGGAGTAAGTGAGCAGTTCTTC. It encodes CASSSGLAGVSEQFF.

This clone has a handful of counts. The chain carries TRBV3-1 (or the pseudogene TRBV3-2) and TRBJ1-1; D is perhaps TRBD1 (5 bases). From germline, CDR1 is LGHDT and CDR2 YNNKEL (reference sequence). The V and J ends lost 1 base and 10 bases respectively, with 10 bases between them. This CDR3 is built from 12 residues. In nucleotides, the CDR3 is TGTGCCAGCAGCCAAGCTGTGGGGGGAGCTTTCTTT. Its translation is CASSQAVGGAFF.

The chain couples TRBV4-3 to TRBJ2-3; TRBD1 aligns across 9 bases. Germline V lookup: CDR1 LGHNA, CDR2 YSLEER. The CDR3 sequence is 18 residues long. J was trimmed by 0 bases and V by 1 base; bases with no gene match: 8. The CDR3 DNA reads as TGCGCCAGCAGCCAAGCCCAGTGGACAGGGGATAGCACAGATACGCAGTATTTT. Its translation is CASSQAQWTGDSTDTQYF.

V and J are TRBV3-1 (or the pseudogene TRBV3-2) and TRBJ1-6; no clear D gene. V dropped 4 bases and J dropped 7 bases, with 20 bases sitting between them. This CDR3 spans 17 amino acids. Looked up from germline, CDR1 is LGHDT and CDR2 is YNNKEL (reference sequence). The CDR3: CASSPGLPSLWNSPLHF. CDR3 coding DNA: TGTGCCAGCAGCCCCGGACTTCCAAGCCTCTGGAATTCACCCCTCCACTTT.

The chain has TRBV19 and TRBJ2-3; D may be TRBD2 (6 bases). The CDR3 consists of 15 residues. Germline CDR1 reads LNHDA; CDR2 reads SQIVND (reference sequence). Trimming removed 5 bases at V and 0 bases at J, with 12 bases between. For the CDR3, the DNA is TGTGCCAGTAGTGCCGGGACTCTTAGCACAGATACGCAGTATTTT. This encodes CASSAGTLSTDTQYF.

The table lists this clone with a count of one. The V gene is TRBV11-3, the J gene TRBJ2-3, with D possibly being TRBD2 (6 bases). The CDR3 consists of 14 residues. V lost 1 base and J lost 4, with 9 bases in between. The V gene's germline CDR1 is SGHNT and CDR2 YENEEA. The CDR3 nucleotides read TGTGCCAGCAGCTTAGGGGGGGTTTCAGATACGCAGTATTTT. It is translated as CASSLGGVSDTQYF.

The chain joins TRBV19 to TRBJ1-2; D is possibly TRBD1 (6 bases). Germline assignment: CDR1 LNHDA and CDR2 SQIVND (reference sequence). The CDR3 consists of 16 residues. V lost 9 bases and J 8 bases, leaving 28 bases between the germline ends. DNA of the CDR3: TGTGCCAGCGTTAGGACAGCGGGAGGAGAGGTAAAGGGCTACACCTTC. Protein product: CASVRTAGGEVKGYTF. The complete variable domain, with remaining parts taken from reference TRBV19 and TRBJ1-2, reads DGGITQSPKYLFRKEGQNVTLSCEQNLNHDAMYWYRQDPGQGLRLIYYSQIVNDFQKGDIAEGYSVSREKKESFPLTVTSAQKNPTAFYLCASVRTAGGEVKGYTFGSGTRLTVV.

This clone has only a few counts. The chain couples TRBV15 to TRBJ1-2; unclear D gene. The CDR3 contains 15 residues. V was clipped by 5 bases and J by 8 bases, with 21 bases between them. CDR1 is LNHNV, CDR2 YYDKDF, per germline (reference sequence). The CDR3 DNA reads as TGTGCCACCAGCCTGTCTCTAGGTGCAGCGAAGGGCTACACCTTC. Amino acid sequence: CATSLSLGAAKGYTF.